Below are 13 T cell receptor beta chains sequenced from a single sample in a study of T cell clones after liver transplantation. The data were produced by immunoSEQ multiplex PCR, yet TCRdb's version contains in-frame clones alone and is incomplete. The sample holds fewer than 45,000 clones, approximately 86% seen once. Sequences were derived from CD4+ T cells from blood, sampled 24 months after liver transplant. The receptors stem from a human patient who received a liver transplant. Some of these T cells may belong to the graft donor.

The chain employs TRBV13 and TRBJ2-3; D is unresolved. CDR3 length: 15 residues. Trimming stripped 1 base from V and 6 bases from J, with 14 bases between. In germline, CDR1 is PRHDT, CDR2 FYEKMQ (reference sequence). The CDR3 spells CASSLAVGSRDTQYF. In DNA, the CDR3 is TGTGCCAGCAGCTTAGCGGTAGGAAGTAGGGATACGCAGTATTTT.

Only a few counts were recorded for this clone. The chain joins TRBV2 to TRBJ1-5, with D perhaps matching TRBD1 (5 bases). This CDR3 region has 13 residues. Trimming removed 7 bases at V and 9 bases at J, with 16 bases between. Germline V gene lookup returns CDR1 SNHLY and CDR2 FYNNEI. CDR3 sequence (DNA): TGTGCCAGCAAGGGGATAGGGCTTGGGCCCCAGCATTTT. The encoded protein is CASKGIGLGPQHF.

The chain has TRBV15 and TRBJ2-5; D remains unclear. The V end was cut by 4 bases, the J end by 0 bases, with 3 bases between. The CDR3 extends over 12 amino acids. The germline gives CDR1 LNHNV, CDR2 YYDKDF (reference sequence). DNA for the CDR3: TGTGCCACCAGCACCTACCAAGAGACCCAGTACTTC. This sequence encodes CATSTYQETQYF.

CDR3 amino acids: CASSSRTGDNQPQHF. CDR3 sequence (DNA): TGTGCCAGCAGCTCAAGGACAGGGGATAATCAGCCCCAGCATTTT. V gene TRBV7-2 combines with J gene TRBJ1-5; 9 bases are shared with TRBD1. CDR1 and CDR2 from the germline V gene are SGHTA and FQGNSA. V trimming: 4 bases; J trimming: 4 bases; junction bases outside the gene matches: 5. The CDR3 is 15 residues long. The full variable domain, rest sourced from reference TRBV7-2 and TRBJ1-5, is GAGVSQSPSNKVTEKGKDVELRCDPISGHTALYWYRQSLGQGLEFLIYFQGNSAPDKSGLPSDRFSAERTGGSVSTLTIQRTQQEDSAVYLCASSSRTGDNQPQHFGDGTRLSIL.

This chain connects TRBV7-3 to TRBJ1-6; D gene unclear. Germline CDR1 is SGHTA and CDR2 is FQGTGA. This CDR3 comprises 13 residues. Trimming took 2 bases from V and 10 from J, leaving 9 bases between them. The CDR3 spells CASSLEERSPLHF. The DNA of the CDR3 is TGTGCCAGCAGCTTAGAGGAAAGATCACCCCTCCACTTT.

The chain links TRBV7-2 to TRBJ2-2; D could derive from TRBD1 or TRBD2 (6 bases each). Trimming removed 6 bases from V and 3 bases from J, with 14 bases in between. Germline assignment: CDR1 SGHTA and CDR2 FQGNSA. The CDR3 has 15 amino acids. The DNA of the CDR3 is TGTGCCAGCAGTTACCTGAGGGGGGACACCGGGGAGCTGTTTTTT. Translating gives CASSYLRGDTGELFF. Full variable domain (remainder filled in from reference TRBV7-2 and TRBJ2-2): GAGVSQSPSNKVTEKGKDVELRCDPISGHTALYWYRQSLGQGLEFLIYFQGNSAPDKSGLPSDRFSAERTGGSVSTLTIQRTQQEDSAVYLCASSYLRGDTGELFFGEGSRLTVL.

The chain carries TRBV18 and TRBJ1-2; D is unclear. Germline V gives CDR1 KGHSH, CDR2 LQKENI. V was shortened by 4 bases and J by 8 bases, with 11 bases between the two germline ends. The CDR3 loop spans 12 amino acids. CDR3 nucleotides: TGTGCCAGCTCACTTCCGCCGAGGGGCTACACCTTC. Translated: CASSLPPRGYTF. Based on the CDR3 plus reference TRBV18 and TRBJ1-2, the full variable domain is NAGVMQNPRHLVRRRGQEARLRCSPMKGHSHVYWYRQLPEEGLKFMVYLQKENIIDESGMPKERFSAEFPKEGPSILRIQQVVRGDSAAYFCASSLPPRGYTFGSGTRLTVV.

The chain couples TRBV19 to TRBJ2-3; weak D call: TRBD2 (5 bases). The V end lost 9 bases, the J end lost 0 bases, and 25 bases lay between the germline ends. Germline CDR1 is LNHDA and CDR2 is SQIVND (reference sequence). This CDR3 is built from 18 residues. CDR3 sequence: CASTPSRSGDASTDTQYF. The CDR3 DNA reads TGTGCCAGCACCCCATCCAGGAGCGGAGATGCTAGCACAGATACGCAGTATTTT.

This chain connects TRBV29-1 to TRBJ1-5; no clear D gene. CDR3 size: 15 residues. Germline V CDR1 and CDR2: SQVTM, ANQGSEA. The ends were cut back, 4 bases at V and 4 bases at J, with 17 bases in the middle. The CDR3 loop reads CSVADGLLGNQPQHF. As DNA, the CDR3 is TGCAGCGTTGCTGACGGTCTACTTGGGAATCAGCCCCAGCATTTT.

J is TRBJ1-2 and V is TRBV28; TRBD1 might be the D (6 bases). The V end was cut by 6 bases, the J end by 6 bases, with 14 bases between. The CDR3 runs 13 residues. Germline CDR1 is MDHEN and CDR2 is SYDVKM. The CDR3: CASSAQGRDGYTF. For the CDR3, the DNA is TGTGCCAGCAGCGCACAGGGCAGGGATGGCTACACCTTC.

This clone was recorded a few times. The chain links TRBV7-3 to TRBJ1-6, with TRBD1 matching over 7 bases. Germline loops: CDR1 SGHTA, CDR2 FQGTGA. J lost 7 bases, V lost 5 bases, and 8 bases had no gene match. This CDR3 region has 15 residues. CDR3: CASSRSQGGNSPLHF. For the CDR3, the DNA is TGTGCCAGCAGCCGTTCCCAGGGGGGAAATTCACCCCTCCACTTT.

This chain connects TRBV5-8 to TRBJ2-3; tentative D call: TRBD2 (5 bases). Germline-derived CDR1 and CDR2 are SGHTS and YDEGEE. V was cut by 2 bases and J by 4 bases, with 11 bases left in between. This CDR3 has 14 residues. The CDR3 sequence: CASSFRVGADTQYF. The CDR3 nucleotides read TGTGCCAGCAGCTTCCGGGTCGGGGCAGATACGCAGTATTTT.

The chain uses TRBV6-1 and TRBJ1-4; 9 bases align to TRBD1. Unmatched junction bases numbered 7, after V lost 8 bases and J lost 6 bases. The CDR3 extends over 14 amino acids. CDR1 is MNHNS, CDR2 SASEGT, per germline. In DNA form, the CDR3 reads TGTGCCAGCCGTACCGGGACAGGGTATGAAAAACTGTTTTTT. Its protein is CASRTGTGYEKLFF.